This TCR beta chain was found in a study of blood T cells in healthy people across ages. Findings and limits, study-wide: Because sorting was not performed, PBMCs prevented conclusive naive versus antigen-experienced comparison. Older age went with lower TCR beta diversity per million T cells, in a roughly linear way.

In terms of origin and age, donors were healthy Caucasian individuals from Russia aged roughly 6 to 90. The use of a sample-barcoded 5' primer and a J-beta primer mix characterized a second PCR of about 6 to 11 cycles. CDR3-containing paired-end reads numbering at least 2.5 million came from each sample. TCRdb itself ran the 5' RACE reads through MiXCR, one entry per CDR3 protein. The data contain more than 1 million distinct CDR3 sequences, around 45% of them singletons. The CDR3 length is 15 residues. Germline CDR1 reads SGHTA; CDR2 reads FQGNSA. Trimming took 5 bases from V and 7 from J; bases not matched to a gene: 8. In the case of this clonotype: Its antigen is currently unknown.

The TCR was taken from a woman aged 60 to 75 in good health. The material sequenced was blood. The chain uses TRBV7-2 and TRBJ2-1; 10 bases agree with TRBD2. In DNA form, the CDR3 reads TGTGCCAGCAGCCCCCTAGCGGGAGCCCTTAATGAGCAGTTCTTC. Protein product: CASSPLAGALNEQFF.